A single sample gave rise to the 30 T cell receptor beta chains below, sequenced in a study of control samples from healthy donors and cancer patients. Profiled with immunoSEQ multiplex PCR; TCRdb holds only in-frame clones, not every one. Among under 150,000 clones listed, about 88% were seen once. Sequenced material: blood. The receptors shown here come from a woman under 40 in good health.

The J gene is TRBJ2-2, the V gene TRBV7-2; the D gene is possibly TRBD1 (5 bases). V dropped 3 bases and J dropped 6 bases, with 11 bases sitting between them. Germline V gives CDR1 SGHTA, CDR2 FQGNSA. CDR3 length equals 14 residues. The CDR3 loop is CASSLRPRAGELFF. In DNA, the CDR3 is TGTGCCAGCAGCTTGAGACCCAGGGCCGGGGAGCTGTTTTTT.

The chain couples TRBV3-1 (or the pseudogene TRBV3-2) to TRBJ2-1; D not resolved. Trimming removed 0 bases from V and 7 bases from J, with 13 bases in between. CDR3 length: 15 amino acids. In germline, CDR1 is LGHDT, CDR2 YNNKEL (reference sequence). CDR3: CASSQDVARTNEQFF. The CDR3 nucleotides read TGTGCCAGCAGCCAAGATGTGGCCAGAACTAATGAGCAGTTCTTC.

J is TRBJ1-2 and V is TRBV29-1; D possibly corresponds to TRBD1 (6 bases). V lost 7 bases and J 2 bases, leaving 11 bases between the germline ends. Germline V gives CDR1 SQVTM, CDR2 ANQGSEA. The CDR3 covers 12 residues. In DNA, the CDR3 is TGCAGCGGGGGGGGCACCAACTATGGCTACACCTTC. Its translation is CSGGGTNYGYTF.

The chain combines TRBV7-9 with TRBJ2-3; 7 nucleotides line up with TRBD1. Germline trimming cut 5 bases from V and 6 bases from J; bases unmatched to any gene: 11. The germline V gene encodes CDR1 SEHNR and CDR2 FQNEAQ (reference sequence). The CDR3 contains 15 residues. CDR3 DNA: TGTGCCAGCAGCCATCAGACAGGGAGTTTGGATACGCAGTATTTT. This encodes CASSHQTGSLDTQYF.

This chain links TRBV7-3 with TRBJ2-3; 9 bases line up with TRBD2. Germline CDR1 reads SGHTA; CDR2 reads FQGTGA. The CDR3 loop spans 16 amino acids. Trimming took 5 bases from V and 0 from J; bases not matched to a gene: 6. The CDR3: CASSDLAGTSTDTQYF. CDR3 nucleotide sequence: TGTGCCAGCAGCGACCTAGCGGGGACTAGCACAGATACGCAGTATTTT.

The sample holds one count of this clone. V is TRBV4-2 and J is TRBJ2-7; perhaps TRBD1 as D (7 bases). Trimming removed 2 bases from V and 6 bases from J, with 11 bases in between. From germline, CDR1 is LGHNA and CDR2 YNFKEQ. The CDR3 consists of 13 residues. This CDR3 is CASSQRRGPEQYF. The DNA of the CDR3 is TGTGCCAGCAGCCAAAGGAGGGGGCCCGAGCAGTACTTC.

The V gene is TRBV5-1, the J gene TRBJ2-4; D is possibly TRBD2 (6 bases). V lost 0 bases to trimming and J lost 0 bases, with 13 bases between them. The CDR3 length is 17 residues. The germline V gene has CDR1 SGHRS and CDR2 YFSETQ. The CDR3 DNA sequence: TGCGCCAGCAGCTTGGCCGGGAGAGGAATAGCCAAAAACATTCAGTACTTC. Residues: CASSLAGRGIAKNIQYF. The complete variable domain, with remaining parts taken from reference TRBV5-1 and TRBJ2-4, reads KAGVTQTPRYLIKTRGQQVTLSCSPISGHRSVSWYQQTPGQGLQFLFEYFSETQRNKGNFPGRFSGRQFSNSRSEMNVSTLELGDSALYLCASSLAGRGIAKNIQYFGAGTRLSVL.

This chain uses TRBV15 with TRBJ2-7; D call uncertain. V lost 3 bases and J 4 bases, leaving 10 bases between the germline ends. Germline CDR1 is LNHNV and CDR2 is YYDKDF (reference sequence). The CDR3 contains 13 residues. The CDR3 bases are TGTGCCACCAGCAGGGAGATTCTATACGAGCAGTACTTC. Amino acid sequence: CATSREILYEQYF. The whole variable domain, remainder taken from reference TRBV15 and TRBJ2-7, is DAMVIQNPRYQVTQFGKPVTLSCSQTLNHNVMYWYQQKSSQAPKLLFHYYDKDFNNEADTPDNFQSRRPNTSFCFLDIRSPGLGDTAMYLCATSREILYEQYFGPGTRLTVT.

This clone appeared a single time. This rearrangement joins TRBV19 to TRBJ2-7, with 7 bases lining up with TRBD1. This CDR3 spans 12 amino acids. Germline CDR1 reads LNHDA; CDR2 reads SQIVND (reference sequence). V was clipped by 9 bases and J by 4 bases; unmatched bases: 6. The CDR3 protein is CASSGQTYEQYF. The DNA for the CDR3 is TGTGCCAGCTCGGGACAGACTTACGAGCAGTACTTC.

The chain combines TRBV12-3 or TRBV12-4 with TRBJ1-1; no firm D call. The CDR3 sequence is 13 residues long. The V end lost 3 bases, the J end lost 1 base, and 6 bases lay between the germline ends. CDR3 sequence: CASSFGENTEAFF. CDR3 bases: TGTGCCAGCAGTTTCGGAGAGAACACTGAAGCTTTCTTT.

A word on this clone: Mismatch with germline at one junction end may stem from a read error. The V gene is TRBV6-1, the J gene TRBJ1-4, with no clear D. From germline, CDR1 is MNHNS and CDR2 SASEGT. This CDR3 has 13 residues. The chain's CDR3 is CASREEAVEKLFF. Written as DNA, the CDR3 is TGTGCCAGCAGAGAAGAGGCTGTGGAAAAACTGTTTTTT.

CDR3 residues: CASSEALGRGRLVSYEQYF. The CDR3 DNA follows: TGTGCCAGCAGTGAAGCTCTGGGCAGGGGGCGGCTAGTCTCCTACGAGCAGTACTTC. The chain couples TRBV6-1 to TRBJ2-7; TRBD1 matches at 8 bases. CDR1 is MNHNS, CDR2 SASEGT, per germline. The CDR3 totals 19 residues. V lost 0 bases and J lost 0; bases outside the gene matches: 13.

The CDR3 sequence is CASRPGIIYGYTF. In DNA form, the CDR3 reads TGTGCCAGCCGCCCCGGGATAATATATGGCTACACCTTC. This chain links TRBV2 with TRBJ1-2; D unresolved. The length of the CDR3 is 13 residues. V lost 8 bases and J 5 bases, leaving 15 bases between the germline ends. CDR1 and CDR2 from the germline V gene are SNHLY and FYNNEI.

V gene TRBV5-6 combines with J gene TRBJ2-1; TRBD2 matches at 7 bases. The CDR3 is 15 residues long. Germline CDR1 is SGHDT and CDR2 is YYEEEE. V shed 5 bases and J 4 bases; nucleotides not matched to a gene: 9. CDR3 in amino acids: CASRTASGTYNEQFF. The CDR3 DNA is TGTGCCAGCAGGACCGCGAGCGGGACTTACAATGAGCAGTTCTTC.

The V and J genes are TRBV19 and TRBJ2-1; D not resolved. The CDR3 is 16 amino acids. From germline, CDR1 is LNHDA and CDR2 SQIVND (reference sequence). V was shortened by 1 base and J by 13 bases, with 23 bases between the two germline ends. The CDR3 loop is CASSIADRPTYNGQFF. CDR3 sequence (DNA): TGTGCCAGTAGTATAGCTGACCGACCCACCTACAATGGACAGTTCTTC. Based on the CDR3 plus reference TRBV19 and TRBJ2-1, the full variable domain is DGGITQSPKYLFRKEGQNVTLSCEQNLNHDAMYWYRQDPGQGLRLIYYSQIVNDFQKGDIAEGYSVSREKKESFPLTVTSAQKNPTAFYLCASSIADRPTYNGQFFGPGTRLTVL.

The count of this clone is one. V gene TRBV10-3 combines with J gene TRBJ2-2; D perhaps matches TRBD1 (6 bases). CDR1 and CDR2 (germline): ENHRY, SYGVKD. With 5 bases removed from V and 0 bases from J, the gap between germline ends came to 13 bases. The CDR3 sequence is 16 residues long. For the CDR3, the DNA is TGTGCCATCAGTTTAGGACAGCGATCGAACACCGGGGAGCTGTTTTTT. Translation: CAISLGQRSNTGELFF.

This chain joins TRBV2 and TRBJ1-2, with TRBD1 as a possible D gene (6 bases). This CDR3 contains 13 residues. Per germline, CDR1 SNHLY and CDR2 FYNNEI. Between the trimmed V and J ends, which lost 1 base and 9 bases, there was a span of 12 bases. CDR3 DNA sequence: TGTGCCAGCAGTGAAGGGGGGGCCGGAAGCTACACCTTC. It translates to CASSEGGAGSYTF.

The V call is TRBV5-4, the J call TRBJ2-7; TRBD2 is a possible D gene (5 bases). The CDR3 is 15 residues long. From germline, CDR1 is SGHNT and CDR2 YYREEE (reference sequence). Trimming stripped 4 bases from V and 1 base from J, with 15 bases between. DNA of the CDR3: TGTGCCAGCAGCCGCCCAGGTCTAGCTTCCTACGAGCAGTACTTC. Protein: CASSRPGLASYEQYF.

Written as DNA, the CDR3 is TGTGCCAGCAGCTCCCTTGGCCGAGAGAACACCGGGGAGCTGTTTTTT. Its protein is CASSSLGRENTGELFF. The chain links TRBV5-6 to TRBJ2-2, with D unresolved. The CDR3 extends over 16 amino acids. The germline V gene has CDR1 SGHDT and CDR2 YYEEEE. Trimming took off 3 bases at V and 1 base at J, with 13 bases between the two ends. Full variable domain (outside the CDR3, taken from reference TRBV5-6 and TRBJ2-2): DAGVTQSPTHLIKTRGQQVTLRCSPKSGHDTVSWYQQALGQGPQFIFQYYEEEERQRGNFPDRFSGHQFPNYSSELNVNALLLGDSALYLCASSSLGRENTGELFFGEGSRLTVL.

This chain links TRBV9 with TRBJ1-1; TRBD1 matches 12 bases. Germline trimming cut 2 bases from V and 2 bases from J; bases unmatched to any gene: 1. Germline V gene data show CDR1 as SGDLS and CDR2 as YYNGEE. The CDR3 extends over 15 amino acids. The CDR3 nucleotides read TGTGCCAGCAGCGTGGGGACAGGGGGCAACACTGAAGCTTTCTTT. Encoded protein: CASSVGTGGNTEAFF. The whole variable domain, filled in from reference TRBV9 and TRBJ1-1, reads DSGVTQTPKHLITATGQRVTLRCSPRSGDLSVYWYQQSLDQGLQFLIQYYNGEERAKGNILERFSAQQFPDLHSELNLSSLELGDSALYFCASSVGTGGNTEAFFGQGTRLTVV.

This clone appeared a few times. The chain is built from TRBV11-2 and TRBJ2-7, with 10 positions matching TRBD1. The CDR3 covers 15 residues. Germline CDR1 and CDR2: SGHAT and FQNNGV. The junction had 12 bases not matched to a gene; V was cut back by 1 base and J by 12 bases. CDR3 residues: CASSLVGTGDPVAYF. CDR3 nucleotide sequence: TGTGCCAGCAGCTTAGTTGGGACAGGGGATCCAGTAGCGTACTTC.

In DNA, the CDR3 is TGTGCCACCAGCAGAGATTTGAGGGACAGGGGGCTGAACACTGAAGCTTTCTTT. The encoded protein is CATSRDLRDRGLNTEAFF. The V gene is TRBV15, the J gene TRBJ1-1, with 12 bases matching TRBD1. Germline V gives CDR1 LNHNV, CDR2 YYDKDF (reference sequence). CDR3 length: 18 residues. V shed 0 bases and J 0 bases; nucleotides not matched to a gene: 5.

The chain employs TRBV5-6 and TRBJ1-1, with 7 bases lining up with TRBD1. CDR1 is SGHDT, CDR2 YYEEEE, per germline. V lost 3 bases to trimming and J lost 1 base; unmatched junction nucleotides: 6. The CDR3 sequence is 15 residues long. The CDR3 loop reads CASSSLRDRNTEAFF. Written as DNA, the CDR3 is TGTGCCAGCAGCTCCCTACGGGACAGGAACACTGAAGCTTTCTTT.

This clone appeared a single time. The V and J genes are TRBV19 and TRBJ1-5; D might be TRBD1 (6 bases). The CDR3 runs 17 residues. CDR1 LNHDA and CDR2 SQIVND come from the germline V gene (reference sequence). Trimming pared 5 bases from V and 7 bases from J, leaving 24 bases between. CDR3 bases: TGTGCCAGTAGTCCGCCGACAGGTCCCCTATTTGAACAGCCCCAGCATTTT. Protein product: CASSPPTGPLFEQPQHF.

The sample holds one count of this clone. This sample also contains other DNA sequences that code for the same CDR3. The J gene is TRBJ1-6, the V gene TRBV5-4; tentative D call: TRBD1 (5 bases). Trimming cost V 0 bases and J 10 bases, with 14 bases left between them. The CDR3 runs 15 residues. Germline V CDR1 and CDR2: SGHNT, YYREEE (reference sequence). The CDR3 region has the DNA TGTGCCAGCAGCTTGGGTGGGGGAATAAGGTCACCCCTCCACTTT. Its translation is CASSLGGGIRSPLHF.

The chain has TRBV5-6 and TRBJ2-5, with 7 bases that match TRBD1. CDR1 and CDR2 from the germline V gene are SGHDT and YYEEEE. Trimming took 4 bases from V and 0 from J; bases not matched to a gene: 12. The CDR3 has 17 amino acids. The CDR3 is CASSPGQQYWYQETQYF. CDR3 nucleotide sequence: TGTGCCAGCAGCCCGGGACAGCAATATTGGTACCAAGAGACCCAGTACTTC.

The gene calls are TRBV29-1 and TRBJ2-2, with D unclear. Per the germline V gene, CDR1 is SQVTM and CDR2 is ANQGSEA. The germline V and J ends were trimmed by 4 bases and 0 bases, with 9 bases remaining between them. This CDR3 region has 14 residues. The CDR3 sequence is CSVARDTNTGELFF. CDR3 DNA: TGCAGCGTTGCACGAGATACGAACACCGGGGAGCTGTTTTTT.

This sequence joins TRBV7-3 and TRBJ2-1; a possible D gene is TRBD2 (5 bases). V shed 9 bases and J shed 4 bases, with 19 bases lying between them. In germline, CDR1 is SGHTA, CDR2 FQGTGA. This CDR3 is built from 15 residues. This chain's CDR3 is CASSPSTGTYNEQFF. The CDR3 bases are TGTGCCAGTTCGCCCTCAACGGGAACATACAATGAGCAGTTCTTC.

J is TRBJ2-1 and V is TRBV7-2, with D possibly matching TRBD1 (6 bases). The ends were cut back, 3 bases at V and 4 bases at J, with 10 bases in the middle. This CDR3 spans 14 amino acids. Germline V gene data show CDR1 as SGHTA and CDR2 as FQGNSA. The CDR3 DNA reads TGTGCCAGCAGCTTTGGGACATCTTACAATGAGCAGTTCTTC. Translated: CASSFGTSYNEQFF.

The V gene is TRBV3-1 (or the pseudogene TRBV3-2), the J gene TRBJ1-4; the D is unclear. Germline V gene sequence: CDR1 LGHDT, CDR2 YNNKEL (reference sequence). V lost 0 bases, J lost 5 bases, and 25 bases lay in between. The CDR3 contains 20 residues. The CDR3 protein is CASSQERVGSRRSSNEKLFF. The DNA for the CDR3 is TGTGCCAGCAGCCAAGAGCGAGTTGGCAGCCGCCGGTCATCGAATGAAAAACTGTTTTTT.